Shown below are 11 T cell receptor beta chains from a single sample sequenced in a study of cytotoxic CD8 clonotypes in ibrutinib-treated CLL. Measured with immunoSEQ multiplex PCR; TCRdb has only the in-frame clones, and not every one. The profile shows 150,000 or so clones, 79% of them singletons. The input for sequencing was PBMCs, taken after 12 months of ibrutinib treatment. The receptor set was obtained from a human donor with chronic lymphocytic leukemia.

The chain couples TRBV7-2 to TRBJ1-5, with 9 bases that match TRBD1. The CDR3 is 14 residues long. Per germline, CDR1 SGHTA and CDR2 FQGNSA. V trimming: 4 bases; J trimming: 5 bases; junction bases outside the gene matches: 3. The CDR3 here is CASSYRGRDQPQHF. The CDR3 bases are TGTGCCAGCAGCTACAGGGGGCGAGATCAGCCCCAGCATTTT. Full variable domain (rest looked up from reference TRBV7-2 and TRBJ1-5): GAGVSQSPSNKVTEKGKDVELRCDPISGHTALYWYRQSLGQGLEFLIYFQGNSAPDKSGLPSDRFSAERTGGSVSTLTIQRTQQEDSAVYLCASSYRGRDQPQHFGDGTRLSIL.

The CDR3 DNA reads as TGTGCCAGCAGCTTAGCGTCCCCGCGAGGCTACACCTTC. Protein sequence: CASSLASPRGYTF. The chain links TRBV7-9 to TRBJ1-2; D not certain. The CDR3 totals 13 residues. V lost 0 bases and J lost 8, with 10 bases in between. Per the germline V gene, CDR1 is SEHNR and CDR2 is FQNEAQ (reference sequence).

This chain uses TRBV9 with TRBJ2-5; TRBD2 is a possible D gene (6 bases). CDR3 length: 16 amino acids. Trimming cost V 0 bases and J 2 bases, with 14 bases left between them. Germline V gene sequence: CDR1 SGDLS, CDR2 YYNGEE. CDR3 DNA sequence: TGTGCCAGCAGCGTAGGTAACGGGGGTGGGCAAGAGACCCAGTACTTC. It is translated as CASSVGNGGGQETQYF.

V is TRBV19 and J is TRBJ2-7, with 13 bases fitting TRBD2. The germline CDR1 and CDR2 sequences are LNHDA and SQIVND (reference sequence). The CDR3 is 17 residues long. J was trimmed by 4 bases and V by 4 bases; bases with no gene match: 10. The CDR3 nucleotides read TGTGCCAGTAGTACCTCACTAGCGGGAGGGCCTCGGTACGAGCAGTACTTC. Amino acids: CASSTSLAGGPRYEQYF.

This clone was seen only a few times. The gene calls are TRBV18 and TRBJ2-7, with 11 bases aligning to TRBD2. CDR3 length equals 14 residues. V lost 3 bases to trimming and J lost 3 bases; unmatched junction nucleotides: 1. Germline CDR1 reads KGHSH; CDR2 reads LQKENI. The CDR3 bases are TGTGCCAGCTCACCGGGACTAGCGGACTACGAGCAGTACTTC. It yields the protein CASSPGLADYEQYF.

This chain connects TRBV28 to TRBJ1-2; TRBD1 matches 8 bases. V lost 4 bases to trimming and J lost 5 bases; unmatched junction nucleotides: 6. CDR1 and CDR2 from the germline V gene are MDHEN and SYDVKM. This CDR3 spans 14 amino acids. The chain's CDR3 is CASSSGQGGYGYTF. The CDR3 region has the DNA TGTGCCAGCAGTTCCGGACAGGGTGGGTATGGCTACACCTTC.

This sequence joins TRBV19 and TRBJ1-2, with TRBD1 matching 7 bases. V shed 7 bases and J 7 bases; nucleotides not matched to a gene: 6. CDR1 is LNHDA and CDR2 is SQIVND in the germline V gene (reference sequence). The CDR3 spans 12 residues. CDR3 nucleotides: TGTGCCAGTACCGGGGACAGAAGTGGCTACACCTTC. Amino acid sequence: CASTGDRSGYTF.

The chain carries TRBV5-4 and TRBJ1-1, with 7 bases matching TRBD1. Per germline, CDR1 SGHNT and CDR2 YYREEE (reference sequence). With V trimmed by 4 bases and J by 2 bases, 5 bases remained unmatched. The CDR3 consists of 14 residues. CDR3 loop: CASSPTGVNTEAFF. CDR3 nucleotides: TGTGCCAGCAGCCCTACAGGGGTTAACACTGAAGCTTTCTTT. Filled out from reference TRBV5-4 and TRBJ1-1, the complete variable domain reads ETGVTQSPTHLIKTRGQQVTLRCSSQSGHNTVSWYQQALGQGPQFIFQYYREEENGRGNFPPRFSGLQFPNYSSELNVNALELDDSALYLCASSPTGVNTEAFFGQGTRLTVV.

The DNA of the CDR3 is TGTGCCAGCAGCTTATATGAAAAACTGTTTTTT. This gives the protein CASSLYEKLFF. The chain links TRBV5-8 to TRBJ1-4; no clear D. The length of the CDR3 is 11 residues. The V end lost 2 bases, the J end lost 6 bases, and 2 bases lay between the germline ends. Germline V gene lookup returns CDR1 SGHTS and CDR2 YDEGEE.

The V gene is TRBV19, the J gene TRBJ2-4; D is possibly TRBD1 or TRBD2 (5 bases each). This CDR3 contains 19 residues. Per the germline V gene, CDR1 is LNHDA and CDR2 is SQIVND (reference sequence). The V gene lost 11 bases and the J gene lost 6 bases, with 35 bases spanning the gap. The CDR3 spells CASVSSSYTPGHRGNIQYF. The CDR3 DNA sequence: TGTGCCTCCGTCTCCAGTTCGTATACGCCGGGGCACAGAGGAAACATTCAGTACTTC.

This rearrangement joins TRBV11-2 to TRBJ2-7; D call uncertain. V gave up 6 bases and J gave up 4 bases, with 19 bases separating them. The CDR3 is 15 residues long. The germline CDR1 and CDR2 sequences are SGHAT and FQNNGV. The CDR3 sequence: CASRQSNLGSYEQYF. CDR3 in DNA: TGTGCCAGCAGGCAAAGTAATTTGGGGTCTTACGAGCAGTACTTC.